These T cell receptor beta chains were read from a single sample in a study of yellow fever vaccine responses in identical twins. MiXCR was run by TCRdb on the RT-PCR reads, yielding one entry per CDR3 protein. The table shows fewer than 3,000 distinct CDR3 sequences, with around 82% occurring only once. Sequenced here: T cells from blood (PBMCs), unsorted or a sorted subset (not recorded which), sampled before or after yellow fever vaccination (not recorded which). The origin of the receptors is a woman aged 18-29 years who received the yellow fever vaccine. Each CDR3 is given with its conserved first and last residue. The D gene is left open where the match is weak. Size is omitted from some rows. Given values are once, few, many or a class for expanded clones.

>TRBJ2-3|TRBV9|13|-|-
CASGARVGDTQYF
TGTGCCAGCGGGGCCCGAGTTGGGGATACGCAGTATTTT
>TRBJ2-2|TRBV2|17|TRBD2|-
CASSTTSGETNTGELFF
TGTGCCAGCAGTACGACTAGCGGAGAAACGAACACCGGGGAGCTGTTTTTT
>TRBJ2-2|TRBV29-1|16|-|-
CSVASGRRANTGELFF
TGCAGCGTGGCCTCCGGGCGGCGGGCGAACACCGGGGAGCTGTTTTTT
>TRBJ1-5|TRBV28|17|-|-
CASSLLREGYSNQPQHF
TGTGCCAGCAGTCTCCTGAGGGAAGGTTATAGCAATCAGCCCCAGCATTTT
>TRBJ2-1|TRBV21-1|15|-|-
CASSKYGRASNEQFF
TGTGCCAGCAGCAAATACGGGAGGGCCTCCAATGAGCAGTTCTTC
>TRBJ2-2|TRBV13|16|TRBD1|-
CASSLGPGTGSGELFF
TGTGCCAGCAGCTTAGGTCCCGGGACAGGGTCCGGGGAGCTGTTTTTT
>TRBJ2-3|TRBV29-1|11|-|-
CSVLAPDTQYF
TGCAGCGTCCTAGCGCCAGATACGCAGTATTTT
>TRBJ2-3|TRBV2|15|TRBD2|-
CASSAASGGTDTQYF
TGTGCCAGCAGTGCGGCTAGCGGGGGCACAGATACGCAGTATTTT
>TRBJ2-3|TRBV20-1|15|TRBD1|-
CSARDFGTGADTQYF
TGCAGTGCTAGAGATTTCGGGACAGGGGCAGATACGCAGTATTTT
>TRBJ2-7|TRBV11-1|14|-|-
CASSYRDFSYEQYF
TGTGCCAGCAGCTACCGGGACTTCTCCTACGAGCAGTACTTC
>TRBJ2-3|TRBV27|13|-|once
CASSPPWSDTQYF
TGTGCCAGCAGTCCCCCATGGTCAGATACGCAGTATTTT
>TRBJ1-2|TRBV11-1|13|-|-
CASSLEWGAGYTF
TGTGCCAGCAGCTTAGAGTGGGGAGCGGGCTACACCTTC
>TRBJ2-1|TRBV21-1|14|-|-
CASSKEISFNEQFF
TGTGCCAGCAGCAAGGAGATTTCATTCAATGAGCAGTTCTTC
>TRBJ2-1|TRBV9|15|TRBD1|-
CASSVEDRVGNEQFF
TGTGCCAGCAGCGTAGAAGACAGGGTGGGCAATGAGCAGTTCTTC
>TRBJ2-7|TRBV11-2|13|-|-
CASSLHQTYEQYF
TGTGCCAGCAGCTTACACCAAACCTACGAGCAGTACTTC
>TRBJ2-5|TRBV29-1|14|TRBD1|-
CSVDLTGGGETQYF
TGCAGCGTTGACCTGACAGGGGGCGGAGAGACCCAGTACTTC
>TRBJ2-1|TRBV2|15|TRBD1|-
CASSVWDRGPNEQFF
TGTGCCAGCAGTGTCTGGGACAGGGGGCCCAATGAGCAGTTCTTC
>TRBJ1-6|TRBV12-3/TRBV12-4|15|TRBD1|-
CASWPQGADNSPLHF
TGTGCCAGTTGGCCGCAGGGGGCGGACAATTCACCCCTCCACTTT
>TRBJ2-7|TRBV4-1|16|TRBD2|-
CASSQVAGGKSYEQYF
TGCGCCAGCAGCCAAGTAGCGGGGGGGAAGTCCTACGAGCAGTACTTC
>TRBJ1-2|TRBV2|12|-|-
CASSDKDYGYTF
TGTGCCAGCAGTGACAAAGACTATGGCTACACCTTC
>TRBJ2-1|TRBV12-3/TRBV12-4|14|-|-
CASSYRDSYNEQFF
TGTGCCAGCAGTTACAGAGATTCCTACAATGAGCAGTTCTTC
>TRBJ1-5|TRBV6-2/TRBV6-3|13|-|-
CASSYSESQTQHF
TGTGCCAGCAGTTACTCCGAGTCCCAGACCCAGCATTTT
>TRBJ2-5|TRBV29-1|12|-|-
CSVEGRLKAQYF
TGCAGCGTTGAAGGCCGGCTGAAGGCCCAGTACTTC
>TRBJ2-2|TRBV11-3|16|TRBD1|once
CASSLLGQGSPGELFF
TGTGCCAGCAGCTTATTGGGACAGGGGTCCCCCGGGGAGCTGTTTTTT
>TRBJ2-7|TRBV7-6|13|-|few
CASSLGLSFEQYF
TGTGCCAGCAGCCTAGGGCTTAGCTTCGAGCAGTACTTC
>TRBJ1-1|TRBV9|15|TRBD1|-
CASSVGTEMNTEAFF
TGTGCCAGCAGCGTCGGGACAGAGATGAACACTGAAGCTTTCTTT
>TRBJ2-5|TRBV7-8|14|-|-
CASSLGDRRETQYF
TGTGCCAGCAGCTTAGGGGACCGCAGGGAGACCCAGTACTTC
>TRBJ2-3|TRBV28|14|-|-
CASSYTGGTDTQYF
TGTGCCAGCAGCTACACCGGGGGAACAGATACGCAGTATTTT
>TRBJ2-5|TRBV29-1|13|-|-
CSVWTVEQETQYF
TGCAGCGTTTGGACAGTTGAGCAAGAGACCCAGTACTTC
>TRBJ2-1|TRBV29-1|12|-|-
CSVGTDYNEQFF
TGCAGCGTCGGGACGGATTACAATGAGCAGTTCTTC
>TRBJ2-1|TRBV20-1|20|TRBD2|-
CSARDTLVGLAGNSYNEQFF
TGCAGTGCTAGAGATACGCTTGTTGGACTAGCGGGAAACTCCTACAATGAGCAGTTCTTC
>TRBJ2-7|TRBV28|12|-|-
CASSSIRYEQYF
TGTGCCAGCAGTTCGATCAGATACGAGCAGTACTTC
>TRBJ2-3|TRBV7-3|14|-|-
CASSLTVGTDTQYF
TGTGCCAGCAGCCTAACGGTCGGCACAGATACGCAGTATTTT
>TRBJ1-1|TRBV29-1|12|-|-
CSVGLMNTEAFF
TGCAGCGTTGGTCTCATGAACACTGAAGCTTTCTTT